This T cell receptor (beta chain) was documented in a study of blood T cell repertoires in COVID-19. Clones were sequenced by immunoSEQ multiplex PCR, and TCRdb holds only the in-frame ones, with some missing. This table has 350,000 to 450,000 clones, around 85% appearing once. V lost 3 bases to trimming and J lost 8 bases; unmatched junction nucleotides: 15. The V gene's germline CDR1 is SQVTM and CDR2 ANQGSEA. The CDR3 is 15 amino acids. The source material was peripheral blood. This sequence was found in a woman younger than 30 with acute or convalescent COVID-19. The rearrangement uses TRBV29-1 and TRBJ1-2; 7 positions agree with TRBD1. In nucleotides, the CDR3 is TGCAGCGTTGAGGGGGGCTCGGACCGGACAGGCGGCTACACCTTC. It yields the protein CSVEGGSDRTGGYTF.